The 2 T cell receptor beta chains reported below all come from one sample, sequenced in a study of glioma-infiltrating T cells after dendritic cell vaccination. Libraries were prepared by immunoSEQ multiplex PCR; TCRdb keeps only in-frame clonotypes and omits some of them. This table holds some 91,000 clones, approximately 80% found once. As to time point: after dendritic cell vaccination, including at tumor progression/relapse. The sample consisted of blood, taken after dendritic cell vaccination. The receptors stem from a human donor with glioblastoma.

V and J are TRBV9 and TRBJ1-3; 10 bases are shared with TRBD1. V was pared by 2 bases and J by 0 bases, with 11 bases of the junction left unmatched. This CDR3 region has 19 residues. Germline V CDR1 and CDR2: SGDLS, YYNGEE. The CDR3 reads CASSVEPGQGTFSGNTIYF. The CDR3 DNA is TGTGCCAGCAGCGTTGAACCGGGACAGGGGACCTTCTCTGGAAACACCATATATTTT.

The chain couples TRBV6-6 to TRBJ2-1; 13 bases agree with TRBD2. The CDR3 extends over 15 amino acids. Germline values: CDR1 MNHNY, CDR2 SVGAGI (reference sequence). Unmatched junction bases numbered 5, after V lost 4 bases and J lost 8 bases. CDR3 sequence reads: CASSSLAGGPHEQFF. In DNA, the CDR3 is TGTGCCAGCAGTTCACTAGCGGGGGGGCCCCATGAGCAGTTCTTC.